A single sample gave rise to the 20 T cell receptor beta chains below, sequenced in a study of post-analysis software for immune sequencing data. These receptors' antigens are unknown. Unique molecular identifiers featured in each of the TCR beta cDNA libraries. TCRdb recomputed calls from the PCR reads with MiXCR, one row per CDR3 protein. The sample lists fewer than 550,000 distinct CDR3 sequences, under 40% seen once, with about 5.6% in the top ten. Points from the study as a whole: Controls had lower frequencies than patients of five TRBV segments, which included TRBV5-6, TRBV5-1 and TRBV20-1.

The sequencing input was blood. The receptors were sampled from a girl aged 2-17 years with multiple sclerosis.

This clonotype has a handful of counts. The V call is TRBV20-1, the J call TRBJ2-1, with TRBD2 as a possible D gene (6 bases). Germline CDR1 reads DFQATT; CDR2 reads SNEGSKA (reference sequence). The CDR3 runs 14 residues. V lost 5 bases to trimming and J lost 1 base, with 12 bases between them. This CDR3 is CSAPLAGSYNEQFF. The DNA for the CDR3 is TGCAGTGCTCCACTAGCAGGGTCCTACAATGAGCAGTTCTTC.

This clonotype has just a few counts. This chain uses TRBV5-6 with TRBJ2-5, with D possibly being TRBD1 (7 bases). CDR1 is SGHDT and CDR2 is YYEEEE in the germline V gene. The V and J ends lost 3 bases and 1 base respectively, with 10 bases between them. The CDR3 runs to 14 residues. The CDR3 is CASSWGDSQETQYF. The CDR3 DNA reads as TGTGCCAGCAGCTGGGGGGACAGCCAAGAGACCCAGTACTTC. The full variable domain, completed using reference TRBV5-6 and TRBJ2-5, is DAGVTQSPTHLIKTRGQQVTLRCSPKSGHDTVSWYQQALGQGPQFIFQYYEEEERQRGNFPDRFSGHQFPNYSSELNVNALLLGDSALYLCASSWGDSQETQYFGPGTRLLVL.

In its sample, this clonotype was seen a few times. A read error may account for a junction end that differs from germline. This chain uses TRBV7-7 with TRBJ2-2, with a possible D match to TRBD2 (6 bases). Germline values: CDR1 SSHAT, CDR2 FNYEAQ (reference sequence). The CDR3 is made up of 15 amino acids. DNA of the CDR3: TGTGCTAGCAGCTTAGCCGGGACTAACACCGGGGAGCTGTTTTTT. Translated, it gives CASSLAGTNTGELFF.

This clonotype was counted a few times. This chain joins TRBV10-3 and TRBJ2-5; perhaps TRBD1 as D (5 bases). Looked up from germline, CDR1 is ENHRY and CDR2 is SYGVKD. V lost 0 bases, J lost 4 bases, and 9 bases lay in between. The CDR3 runs to 14 residues. The DNA for the CDR3 is TGTGCCATCAGTGAGTCTCAGGGTGCAGAGACCCAGTACTTC. This translates into CAISESQGAETQYF.

The chain recombines TRBV6-5 with TRBJ2-5; D not certain. The germline V gene has CDR1 MNHEY and CDR2 SVGAGI. This CDR3 has 14 amino acids. The germline V and J ends were trimmed by 6 bases and 4 bases, with 15 bases remaining between them. The CDR3 region is CASRTGPGTETQYF. CDR3 in DNA: TGTGCCAGCAGAACCGGGCCTGGAACAGAGACCCAGTACTTC.

Only a few counts were recorded for this clonotype. The chain links TRBV29-1 to TRBJ2-3; tentative D call: TRBD1 (6 bases). V was pared by 7 bases and J by 2 bases, with 16 bases between. This CDR3 is 14 amino acids long. Germline CDR1 is SQVTM and CDR2 is ANQGSEA. The chain's CDR3 is CSATDRLATDTQYF. Written as DNA, the CDR3 is TGCAGCGCTACCGACAGGCTCGCCACAGATACGCAGTATTTT.

Here the CDR3 DNA reads TGCGCCAGCAGCTCGGGACAGGGGAGGAACACTGAAGCTTTCTTT. It is translated as CASSSGQGRNTEAFF. The J gene is TRBJ1-1, the V gene TRBV5-1; 10 nucleotides line up with TRBD1. Germline V gene sequence: CDR1 SGHRS, CDR2 YFSETQ. This CDR3 has 15 residues. J gave up 1 base and V 3 bases, and 3 bases lay outside the gene matches.

Written as DNA, the CDR3 is TGTGCCAGCAGGACTAGAACCGGGGAGCTGTTTTTT. It yields the protein CASRTRTGELFF. The chain combines TRBV12-3 or TRBV12-4 with TRBJ2-2, with D maybe TRBD2 (6 bases). This CDR3 has 12 residues. The V end lost 6 bases, the J end lost 5 bases, and 7 bases lay between the germline ends.

The chain employs TRBV28 and TRBJ2-7, with D possibly TRBD2 on 5 matching bases. CDR3 size: 13 residues. V shed 9 bases and J shed 2 bases, with 14 bases lying between them. Germline V CDR1 and CDR2: MDHEN, SYDVKM. The CDR3 reads CASHLAGAYEQYF. The DNA for the CDR3 is TGTGCCAGTCATCTTGCCGGGGCCTACGAGCAGTACTTC.

The chain recombines TRBV6-5 with TRBJ1-4, with 9 positions matching TRBD1. The CDR3 runs to 15 residues. The ends lost 5 bases at V and 8 bases at J; junction bases unmatched: 9. CDR1 and CDR2 (germline): MNHEY, SVGAGI. CDR3 residues: CASSKGGQGLEKLFF. DNA of the CDR3: TGTGCCAGCAGTAAAGGGGGACAGGGTCTAGAAAAACTGTTTTTT.

The rearrangement links TRBV10-3 to TRBJ1-1, with a tentative D call TRBD1 (5 bases). V was shortened by 3 bases and J by 1 base, with 15 bases between the two germline ends. Germline V gene lookup returns CDR1 ENHRY and CDR2 SYGVKD. CDR3 size: 16 residues. In nucleotides, the CDR3 is TGTGCCATCAGTGACAATCGCTGGCAGGGGAACACTGAAGCTTTCTTT. Protein sequence: CAISDNRWQGNTEAFF.

In this sample, this clonotype turned up a few times. The rearrangement joins TRBV6-6 to TRBJ1-4; 7 bases match TRBD1. V dropped 7 bases and J dropped 10; count of bases not matched to a gene: 15. Germline V gives CDR1 MNHNY, CDR2 SVGAGI (reference sequence). This CDR3 region has 15 residues. The CDR3 nucleotides are TGTGCCAGCACCCAATCGAGGGGGCAGAGGGGAAAACTGTTTTTT. This translates into CASTQSRGQRGKLFF.

This sequence joins TRBV7-8 and TRBJ2-6; D not resolved. CDR3 size: 16 residues. Trimming shortened V by 3 bases and J by 0 bases, and 9 bases separated the two germline ends. CDR1 and CDR2 from the germline V gene are SGHVS and FQNEAQ. The CDR3 nucleotides read TGTGCCAGCAGCTTGCAGACACCCTCTGGGGCCAACGTCCTGACTTTC. The encoded protein is CASSLQTPSGANVLTF.

The chain recombines TRBV9 with TRBJ1-1, with a weak D call TRBD1 (6 bases). The V gene lost 4 bases and the J gene lost 6 bases, with 13 bases spanning the gap. Per germline, CDR1 SGDLS and CDR2 YYNGEE. The CDR3 covers 13 residues. CDR3 in DNA: TGTGCCAGCAGCCGTGGCAGGGGCCCTGAAGCTTTCTTT. Residues: CASSRGRGPEAFF.

This sequence joins TRBV3-1 and TRBJ2-1; the match to TRBD2 covers 10 bases. From germline, CDR1 is LGHDT and CDR2 YNNKEL (reference sequence). V trimming: 0 bases; J trimming: 4 bases; junction bases outside the gene matches: 6. The CDR3 sequence is 17 residues long. CDR3 protein: CASSQDSGTSAYNEQFF. The CDR3 DNA follows: TGTGCCAGCAGCCAAGATAGCGGGACTAGCGCTTACAATGAGCAGTTCTTC.

For the CDR3, the DNA is TGTGCCAGCAACACTCCCGCGGGCCACCCCGGCACAGATACGCAGTATTTT. Amino acids: CASNTPAGHPGTDTQYF. The chain joins TRBV12-3 or TRBV12-4 to TRBJ2-3; D is perhaps TRBD2 (5 bases). The CDR3 loop spans 17 amino acids. The V end was cut by 7 bases, the J end by 1 base, with 21 bases between.

CDR3 nucleotides: TGTGCCAGCAGCCACGACCCAACCGATACGCAGTATTTT. Translating gives CASSHDPTDTQYF. V usage is TRBV11-2 and J usage is TRBJ2-3, with D unresolved. The CDR3 consists of 13 residues. V was clipped by 5 bases and J by 6 bases, with 12 bases between them. Germline V gene data show CDR1 as SGHAT and CDR2 as FQNNGV.

V and J are TRBV6-5 and TRBJ2-7; D gene ambiguous. Germline assignment: CDR1 MNHEY and CDR2 SVGAGI. The V end was cut by 0 bases, the J end by 6 bases, with 12 bases between. The CDR3 runs 14 residues. The CDR3 DNA reads TGTGCCAGCAGTTACTCGCTGCCGGCCCTCGAGCAGTACTTC. It encodes CASSYSLPALEQYF.

This clonotype was seen a handful of times. The junction departs from germline at one end; a sequencing error may be responsible. The chain combines TRBV5-1 with TRBJ2-1; tentatively, D is TRBD1 (5 bases). The CDR3 has 16 amino acids. CDR1 is SGHRS and CDR2 is YFSETQ in the germline V gene. The CDR3 coding sequence is TGCGCCAACAGCTCTGGACAAGGGCGCTCCTACAATGAGCAGTTCTTC. Amino acids: CANSSGQGRSYNEQFF.

This clonotype appeared a few times. The chain combines TRBV5-1 with TRBJ2-7; no clear D gene. V gave up 4 bases and J gave up 3 bases, with 11 bases separating them. CDR1 SGHRS and CDR2 YFSETQ come from the germline V gene. The CDR3 covers 13 residues. This CDR3 reads CASSGNSFYEQYF. In DNA, the CDR3 is TGCGCCAGCAGCGGGAACAGCTTCTACGAGCAGTACTTC.